This T cell receptor beta chain was sequenced in a study of shared clonotypes between healthy human individuals (dated by TCRdb to 2020 to 2022). Study-level background: A couple of women and three men aged 18 to 49 years were included in the cohort. Leukapheresis yielded between about 0.9 and 9 billion PBMCs per donor. The study deeply sequenced blood TCR repertoires of five healthy adults to estimate repertoire size and the extent of clonotype sharing between individuals. Libraries were prepared and TCR repertoires were sequenced by different laboratories using diverse techniques, in order to increase sequencing depth and limit assay-specific biases. For each donor, three plates each were used for CD4 naive and CD4 memory, two plates were used for CD8 naive, and one plate was used for CD8 memory.

From the cysteine through the phenylalanine, the CDR3 covers 15 amino acids. The entry retains the CDR3 DNA only, 45 bases that are in frame from base 1. CDR1 and CDR2 are read off the germline V gene as SGHRS and YFSETQ. Trimming takes 1 base from V and 4 bases from J, and the germline ends sit 15 bases apart. What the work shows at the level of the full study, not this receptor alone: Based on pairwise subsampling, the degree of clonotype sharing among donors was expected to be affected by sequencing depth. Naive subsets generally had larger estimated clonotype richness than memory subsets did. Higher generation probabilities were observed for clonotypes shared by all four sorted-subset donors than for non-shared clonotypes. Sampling was restricted to blood, and TCR repertoires in tissues likely differ from the TCR repertoires found in blood. Across a few donors, about 4.5% of naive CD4, over 3% of naive CD8, 2% to 2.5% of memory CD4, and approximately 0.4% of memory CD8 clonotypes were shared. Even with the large sequencing depth, rarefaction of the sorted-subset datasets indicated that sequencing was incomplete. Because the study included a small number of donors, the genetic and exposure-history diversity represented was limited.

Healthy HIV-negative adults with no recently reported acute infections or vaccinations were included as donors. All donors were Caucasian adults living in Nashville, Tennessee, USA. CD4+ T cells were enriched by magnetic negative selection; naive cells were then positively selected on CD45RA, and the negative fraction formed the memory subset. After blood collection by leukapheresis, PBMCs were isolated using Ficoll-Histopaque density gradient centrifugation and then cryopreserved in the vapor phase of liquid nitrogen. Analytical flow cytometry was used to check the purity and quantity of every magnetically sorted T cell population. Genomic DNA was isolated from every sorted fraction and measured by UV absorbance on a Nanodrop 2000c. TCR CDR3 regions were amplified from genomic DNA by multiplex PCR using the deep immunoSEQ assay. Genomic DNA extracted from each cell subset was distributed evenly over all wells of several immunoSEQ 96-well plates, and each plate served as one replicate. For sorted subsets, 150 to 250 ng of genomic DNA, equivalent to around 30,000 T cell genomes, went into each replicate PCR. Purified libraries were measured with a Qubit 3.0 fluorometer, size-checked on a Bioanalyzer 2100, and measured again with the KAPA Library Quantification kit. Every immunoSEQ 96-well plate was sequenced on a separate single-read 150-cycle Illumina NextSeq 550 flow cell. The source study handled its data this way. Because the immunoSEQ output held only junctional sequences and lacked quality scores, the filtering could not match the filtering applied to full-length reads. To assign V/J genes and CDR3, sequences were annotated using PyIR, a Python wrapper for IgBLAST v1.9, with IMGT germline references. Reads were filtered out if the reads had weak V/J assignments (E-value above 1e-6), no CDR3, stop codons, out-of-frame junctions, or ambiguous translated residues. V3J clonotypes were defined as sequences sharing the same inferred V gene, J gene, and CDR3 amino acid sequence. Percentage overlap between repertoires was calculated by dividing the number of shared unique clonotypes by the size of the smaller repertoire. RTK rarefaction, the Chao1 estimator, and Recon v2.1 estimates of unobserved clonotypes were used to assess repertoire richness. Generation probabilities for all TCRbeta clonotypes obtained by the gDNA method from a handful of donors were computed using OLGA. TCRdb took over this immuneACCESS table, retaining in-frame rearrangements with V and J assigned. Such tables are incomplete; in checked studies, under half of the missing clones stem from an unresolved V gene, and the remainder is unexplained. The D gene and trimming were derived from the DNA, and the V and J assignments and clone size from that table. The sample table contains about 1.5 million clones; only one count was recorded for under 99% of them. The ten largest account for approximately 0.44% of the sample.

Remarks on this clone: Its antigen has not been determined. Qualities for individual bases were not recorded, and no much larger clone is one base off.

The sample taken for sequencing was naive CD4+ T cells sorted from blood. This specimen's cell subset or site label, per the study, means: CD45RA+ positively selected. This sequence originates from a man aged 30-40 years in good health. The chain is encoded by TRBV5-1 joined to TRBJ2-7, with TRBD2 as a weak D call on 5 bases. Here is the DNA: TGCGCCAGCAGCTTGTCCCCGACTAAGAGGTACGAGCAGTACTTC. Its protein reads: CASSLSPTKRYEQYF.